The sequence of this TCR beta chain was determined in a study of blood T cell repertoires in COVID-19. Study details: The study drew acute and convalescent COVID-19 samples from the United States, Italy and Spain.

Clones were read by immunoSEQ multiplex PCR, and TCRdb kept only the in-frame ones, dropping some. This sample has 160,000 or so clones, with roughly 77% found just once. The sequence came from a man in his 70s with active or convalescent COVID-19. The sequenced sample consisted of peripheral blood.

DNA of the CDR3: TGTGCCAGCAGCTTAGAGGCAGGGTCTGAAGCTTTCTTT. Translating gives CASSLEAGSEAFF. V and J are TRBV7-9 and TRBJ1-1, with D perhaps TRBD1 (5 bases). Between the trimmed V and J ends, which lost 1 base and 6 bases, there was a span of 9 bases. The CDR3 has 13 residues. The germline V gene has CDR1 SEHNR and CDR2 FQNEAQ (reference sequence).